This T cell receptor (beta chain) was identified in a study of molecular identifiers for immune sequencing clone quantification. Study as a whole: In replicates, the authors split RNA from about 19,000 or 110,000 naive CD8 cells five ways and sequenced four.

A few counts support this clonotype. What it recognizes is unknown. MiXCR was run by TCRdb on the PCR reads, yielding one entry per CDR3 protein. The repertoire consists of about 86,000 distinct CDR3 sequences, with around 25% occurring once and the leading ten covering around 0.77%. Study-level findings and limits: Jurkat TCR RNA spiked in from one cell (amid 960,000 or so naive cells) was reportedly detectable.

This CDR3 region has 15 residues. Germline V CDR1 and CDR2: SGHRS, YFSETQ. V was clipped by 0 bases and J by 0 bases, with 6 bases between them. This receptor was obtained from a human donor in good health. Some libraries in this study had Jurkat cell RNA spiked in. The V and J genes are TRBV5-1 and TRBJ2-2; D remains ambiguous. Specimen: naive CD8+ T cells from blood, with Jurkat cell RNA spiked in. Subset defined: FACS-sorted CD8+CD4-CCR7+CD45RA+ naive T cells. This CDR3 is CASSLETPNTGELFF. For the CDR3, the DNA is TGCGCCAGCAGCTTGGAGACACCGAACACCGGGGAGCTGTTTTTT.